These 15 T cell receptor beta chains were sequenced from one sample in a study of blood T cell repertoires in COVID-19. Profiled with immunoSEQ multiplex PCR; TCRdb holds only in-frame clones, not every one. The sample lists about 100,000 clones; 85% were seen once. Sequencing was performed on peripheral blood. These TCRs come from an older woman with active or convalescent COVID-19.

The chain uses TRBV9 and TRBJ1-2; possibly TRBD1 for D (6 bases). The V gene's germline CDR1 is SGDLS and CDR2 YYNGEE. CDR3 length equals 16 residues. Trimming removed 3 bases at V and 2 bases at J, with 17 bases between. This CDR3 is CASSESPGGWNYGYTF. The CDR3 DNA reads TGTGCCAGCAGCGAGAGCCCGGGGGGCTGGAACTATGGCTACACCTTC.

This clone has a single count. CDR3 in amino acids: CASSGTGWSGELFF. Here the CDR3 DNA reads TGTGCCAGCAGTGGGACAGGTTGGTCCGGGGAGCTGTTTTTT. The chain carries TRBV28 and TRBJ2-2; 8 nucleotides match TRBD1. The germline CDR1 and CDR2 sequences are MDHEN and SYDVKM. The CDR3 totals 14 residues. The V segment lost 5 bases and the J segment 6 bases; nucleotides outside the gene matches: 5.

The chain recombines TRBV10-3 with TRBJ1-2, with D hard to call. Germline CDR1 and CDR2: ENHRY and SYGVKD. The CDR3 runs 12 residues. Trimming stripped 2 bases from V and 5 bases from J, with 6 bases between. In DNA form, the CDR3 reads TGTGCCATCAGTGAGACCGCGTATGGCTACACCTTC. Translated, it gives CAISETAYGYTF.

The chain carries TRBV28 and TRBJ2-3; 14 nucleotides match TRBD2. The J segment lost 7 bases and the V segment lost 7 bases, leaving 10 bases of the junction unmatched. The CDR3 loop spans 16 amino acids. Germline V gene sequence: CDR1 MDHEN, CDR2 SYDVKM. This chain's CDR3 is CASTTGTSGRYNTQYF. The CDR3, as DNA: TGTGCCAGCACTACCGGGACTAGCGGGAGATATAATACGCAGTATTTT.

The chain has TRBV10-2 and TRBJ1-3; D remains ambiguous. The CDR3 length is 14 residues. V was shortened by 7 bases and J by 1 base, with 11 bases between the two germline ends. Germline V gene lookup returns CDR1 WSHSY and CDR2 SAAADI. For the CDR3, the DNA is TGCGCCAGCATTGGACTGAATTCTGGAAACACCATATATTTT. Its translation is CASIGLNSGNTIYF.

The CDR3 DNA reads as TGTGCCAGCAGCAGGGATGGGGGCATAGGTTCACCCCTCCACTTT. This translates into CASSRDGGIGSPLHF. The rearrangement links TRBV9 to TRBJ1-6; possibly TRBD1 for D (6 bases). Germline V gene data show CDR1 as SGDLS and CDR2 as YYNGEE. CDR3 length: 15 amino acids. V dropped 4 bases and J dropped 9 bases, with 17 bases sitting between them.

V is TRBV28 and J is TRBJ2-5; D possibly corresponds to TRBD1 (5 bases). V lost 5 bases and J lost 13, with 17 bases in between. From germline, CDR1 is MDHEN and CDR2 SYDVKM. This CDR3 is 12 amino acids long. The CDR3 bases are TGTGCCAGCAGTCTTCAGGGCTGGGGTTCGTACTTC. Its translation: CASSLQGWGSYF.

This chain links TRBV24-1 with TRBJ2-3, with TRBD2 identical over 9 bases. The junction had 5 bases not matched to a gene; V was cut back by 3 bases and J by 2 bases. Germline CDR1 and CDR2: KGHDR and SFDVKD. The CDR3 consists of 16 residues. Here the CDR3 reads CATSDRLAVNTDTQYF. The DNA of the CDR3 is TGTGCCACCAGTGATCGACTAGCGGTGAACACAGATACGCAGTATTTT.

The chain recombines TRBV12-3 or TRBV12-4 with TRBJ1-1; no reliable D call. V shed 3 bases and J shed 1 base, with 6 bases lying between them. The CDR3 loop spans 13 amino acids. CDR3 residues: CASSFAENTEAFF. The CDR3 coding sequence is TGTGCCAGCAGTTTCGCAGAGAACACTGAAGCTTTCTTT.

The chain uses TRBV7-2 and TRBJ2-1; TRBD2 might be the D (5 bases). With 1 base removed from V and 0 bases from J, the gap between germline ends came to 7 bases. Germline V gene sequence: CDR1 SGHTA, CDR2 FQGNSA. The CDR3 is 15 residues long. The CDR3 DNA follows: TGTGCCAGCAGCTTAGGAGCGGTCTCCTACAATGAGCAGTTCTTC. It is translated as CASSLGAVSYNEQFF.

V is TRBV28 and J is TRBJ1-6, with D unresolved. The CDR3 spans 12 residues. The V gene's germline CDR1 is MDHEN and CDR2 SYDVKM. The V gene lost 4 bases and the J gene lost 8 bases, with 6 bases spanning the gap. The CDR3 DNA reads TGTGCCAGCAGTTCCCGGGATTCACCCCTCCACTTT. Translating it yields CASSSRDSPLHF.

This rearrangement joins TRBV9 to TRBJ2-3, with 7 bases that match TRBD2. V shed 4 bases, J shed 0 bases, and the junction held 5 bases outside the gene matches. In germline, CDR1 is SGDLS, CDR2 YYNGEE. CDR3 size: 15 residues. This chain's CDR3 is CASSPRGVSTDTQYF. The CDR3 nucleotides are TGTGCCAGCAGCCCCCGGGGGGTGAGCACAGATACGCAGTATTTT.

V usage is TRBV11-2 and J usage is TRBJ1-3; 7 nucleotides align to TRBD1. CDR1 is SGHAT, CDR2 FQNNGV, per germline. V lost 5 bases, J lost 7 bases, and 11 bases stayed unmatched. This CDR3 spans 15 amino acids. CDR3 DNA: TGTGCCAGCAGCCTCGGAGGGGGCAGAGGCAACACCATATATTTT. Amino acid sequence: CASSLGGGRGNTIYF.

The chain links TRBV5-4 to TRBJ2-3; weak D call: TRBD2 (6 bases). The CDR3 is 15 residues long. The germline V gene has CDR1 SGHNT and CDR2 YYREEE (reference sequence). Trimming left V 0 bases short and J 0 bases short, with 8 bases between. CDR3 in DNA: TGTGCCAGCAGCTTGGATAGCGGTAGCACAGATACGCAGTATTTT. Encoded protein: CASSLDSGSTDTQYF.

V and J are TRBV5-1 and TRBJ2-7; 7 positions agree with TRBD2. Trimming removed 0 bases from V and 2 bases from J; junction bases left unmatched: 5. The CDR3 totals 15 residues. Germline CDR1 is SGHRS and CDR2 is YFSETQ. CDR3 bases: TGCGCCAGCAGCTTGGCCGGACTAGTTGCCTACGAGCAGTACTTC. Amino acids: CASSLAGLVAYEQYF.